This record concerns one T cell receptor beta chain sequence. These data come from a study of blood T cell repertoires in COVID-19. Study context: Acute and convalescent COVID-19 samples came from the United States, Italy and Spain. Nucleic acid was either cDNA or gDNA, and it came from T cells, B-cell-depleted T cells, or PBMCs.

The authors' processing: Amplification of reference gene primers provided the estimated nucleated cell counts. Using immunoSEQ multiplex PCR, the repertoire was profiled, and TCRdb retains in-frame clones only, with some absent. D and trimming come from the DNA, and the V and J calls and clone size come from that table. In the table there are roughly 140,000 clones, 65% to 90% of which are singletons. CDR1 and CDR2 (germline): LNHDA, SQIVND (reference sequence). The ends lost 5 bases at V and 1 base at J; junction bases unmatched: 8. There are 16 residues in the CDR3. The sequence was obtained from a woman aged 50 to 60 in a cohort sampled during active or convalescent COVID-19. Sequenced input: peripheral blood. This rearrangement joins TRBV19 to TRBJ1-5; 7 bases map to TRBD1. The DNA for the CDR3 is TGTGCCAGTAGTTTGAACCGGGACAGAAGCAATCAGCCCCAGCATTTT. Encoded protein: CASSLNRDRSNQPQHF.